The present TCR beta chain was sequenced within a study of CD8 T cells in Susac syndrome. Germline V gene sequence: CDR1 SGHRS, CDR2 YFSETQ. The V segment lost 4 bases and the J segment 3 bases; nucleotides outside the gene matches: 7. The CDR3 totals 15 residues. RNA was extracted with the RNeasy kit, and a quantity of about 0.45 to 1 ug was reverse transcribed using random hexamers. TCR beta CDR3 was amplified by immunoSEQ multiplex PCR. This amplification extended across 54 Vbeta and 13 Jbeta segments. TCRdb used MiXCR to reprocess the immunoSEQ multiplex PCR reads, holding one entry per CDR3 protein. The sample consists of some 180,000 distinct CDR3 sequences, roughly 94% of them appearing once. Through negative isolation, CD4+ and CD8+ T cells were obtained, while TEMRA cells were enriched using FACS.

This sequence joins TRBV5-1 and TRBJ2-5; 9 bases match TRBD2. This TCR derives from a human donor with Susac syndrome. Material: CD4+ T cells from PBMCs. CDR3 nucleotides: TGCGCCAGCAGCCTAGCGGGATCGCGGAAAGAGACCCAGTACTTC. It is translated as CASSLAGSRKETQYF.